This record looks at one T cell receptor beta chain sequence and its context. In the authors' methods: By means of reference gene primer amplification, nucleated cell counts were estimated. Sequencing used immunoSEQ multiplex PCR; TCRdb keeps in-frame clones, though not all of them. Clonal size and the V and J genes are those of that table, whereas D and trimming came from the DNA. The table includes about 190,000 clones, less than 90% detected once. The sample comes from a study of blood T cell repertoires in COVID-19. Study-wide background: Sources were T cells, B-cell-depleted T cells, or PBMCs; the material itself was cDNA or gDNA.

CDR1 is MNHEY, CDR2 SVGAGI, per germline. The V end lost 4 bases, the J end lost 1 base, and 10 bases lay between the germline ends. This CDR3 region has 14 residues. V usage is TRBV6-5 and J usage is TRBJ1-1, with TRBD1 as a possible D gene (6 bases). The sequenced sample consisted of peripheral blood. This TCR came from a human donor in a cohort sampled during active COVID-19. Written as DNA, the CDR3 is TGTGCCAGCAGTTCCCCCAGGGGGAACACTGAAGCTTTCTTT. Translated, it gives CASSSPRGNTEAFF.